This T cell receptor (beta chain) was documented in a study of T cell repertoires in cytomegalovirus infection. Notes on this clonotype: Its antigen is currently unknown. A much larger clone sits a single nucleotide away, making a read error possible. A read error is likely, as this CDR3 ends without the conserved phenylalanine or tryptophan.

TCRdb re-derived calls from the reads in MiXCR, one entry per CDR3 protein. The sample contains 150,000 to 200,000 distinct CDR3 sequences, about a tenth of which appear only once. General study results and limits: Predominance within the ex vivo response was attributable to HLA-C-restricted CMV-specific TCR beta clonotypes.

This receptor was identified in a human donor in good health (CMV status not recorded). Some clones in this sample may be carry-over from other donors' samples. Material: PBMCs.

The CDR3 protein is CASSSGAGSETQYS. The CDR3 DNA reads TGTGCCAGCAGCTCCGGGGCCGGTTCTGAGACCCAGTACTCC. The chain joins TRBV7-3 to TRBJ2-5; tentatively, D is TRBD1 or TRBD2 (5 bases each). In germline, CDR1 is SGHTA, CDR2 FQGTGA. The CDR3 sequence is 14 residues long. V was trimmed by 4 bases and J by 5 bases, leaving 14 bases between them.